What follows are 4 T cell receptor beta chains derived from one specimen sequenced in a study of blood T cell repertoires in COVID-19 (dated by TCRdb to between 2020 and 2021). The method was the immunoSEQ multiplex PCR assay. The table was pulled from immuneACCESS by TCRdb, which kept in-frame rearrangements only. Such tables lose some clones; where checked, under half of the loss comes from unresolved V genes, and the rest has no known cause. Here the sample has fewer than 250,000 clones; almost 85% occur a single time. The ten largest make up approximately 12% of the sample. The source material was peripheral blood. The receptors shown here come from a woman aged 40 to 55 with acute or convalescent COVID-19.

The chain combines TRBV18 with TRBJ1-3; D is uncertain. This CDR3 comprises 14 residues. The germline V gene has CDR1 KGHSH and CDR2 LQKENI. Trimming left V 3 bases short and J 4 bases short, with 10 bases between. The CDR3 sequence is CASSPGLEGNTIYF. The CDR3 coding sequence is TGTGCCAGCTCACCCGGTCTTGAGGGAAACACCATATATTTT.

The CDR3 loop is CASSLRTSGRKDEQFF. The CDR3 bases are TGTGCCAGCAGCCTCCGGACTAGCGGGAGGAAGGATGAGCAGTTCTTC. The chain employs TRBV28 and TRBJ2-1; 14 bases line up with TRBD2. J lost 8 bases, V lost 6 bases, and 9 bases had no gene match. This CDR3 is built from 16 residues. Per germline, CDR1 MDHEN and CDR2 SYDVKM.

This chain links TRBV12-3 or TRBV12-4 with TRBJ2-7, with TRBD2 as a possible D gene (6 bases). This CDR3 region has 13 residues. V was pared by 2 bases and J by 3 bases, with 8 bases between. The CDR3 sequence is CASSLKEGYEQYF. DNA for the CDR3: TGTGCCAGCAGTTTAAAGGAGGGCTACGAGCAGTACTTC.

The chain carries TRBV12-3 or TRBV12-4 and TRBJ1-5; possibly TRBD1 for D (5 bases). This CDR3 has 12 amino acids. The V end was cut by 6 bases, the J end by 7 bases, with 10 bases between. The CDR3 region is CASSRWGQPQHF. The DNA for the CDR3 is TGTGCCAGCAGCCGGTGGGGCCAGCCCCAGCATTTT.